Following are 15 T cell receptor beta chains from one sample sequenced in a study of CD8 T cells in Susac syndrome. Random hexamers were used to reverse transcribe roughly 0.45 to 1 ug of RNA. TCRdb reprocessed the immunoSEQ multiplex PCR reads with MiXCR, giving one entry per CDR3 protein. The table has about 300,000 distinct CDR3 sequences, about 82% seen once. The sample consisted of CD8+ T cells from PBMCs. These receptors all come from a human donor with multiple sclerosis.

This clonotype was recorded once. This chain links TRBV6-5 with TRBJ2-7; the D is unclear. This CDR3 region has 13 residues. V dropped 4 bases and J dropped 2 bases, with 9 bases sitting between them. From germline, CDR1 is MNHEY and CDR2 SVGAGI. As DNA, the CDR3 is TGTGCCAGCAGTTCACCCTCTCCCTACGAGCAGTACTTC. It yields the protein CASSSPSPYEQYF.

This chain links TRBV27 with TRBJ2-5; D is uncertain. V lost 0 bases, J lost 5 bases, and 10 bases lay in between. This CDR3 spans 14 amino acids. Germline-derived CDR1 and CDR2 are MNHEY and SMNVEV (reference sequence). The CDR3 DNA sequence: TGTGCCAGCAGTTTATCCCCATACGAGGAGACCCAGTACTTC. Residues: CASSLSPYEETQYF.

The CDR3 is CASTVGGGTDTQYF. The CDR3 coding sequence is TGTGCCAGCACCGTAGGTGGGGGCACAGATACGCAGTATTTT. The chain recombines TRBV27 with TRBJ2-3; D call uncertain. CDR1 and CDR2 (germline): MNHEY, SMNVEV (reference sequence). The CDR3 has 14 amino acids. Trimming left V 7 bases short and J 1 base short, with 12 bases between.

The rearrangement joins TRBV3-1 to TRBJ2-5; 12 nucleotides line up with TRBD2. There are 17 residues in the CDR3. Trimming took 4 bases from V and 5 from J; bases not matched to a gene: 11. Per the germline V gene, CDR1 is LGHDT and CDR2 is YNNKEL (reference sequence). CDR3 coding DNA: TGTGCCAGCAGCCCCAGAATGACTAGCGGGAGTGGGGAGACCCAGTACTTC. Residues: CASSPRMTSGSGETQYF.

This clonotype has a single count. V and J are TRBV27 and TRBJ2-6; D call uncertain. Germline V CDR1 and CDR2: MNHEY, SMNVEV (reference sequence). The CDR3 runs 13 residues. V gave up 3 bases and J gave up 6 bases, with 6 bases separating them. CDR3 residues: CASSFGVANVLTF. CDR3 nucleotide sequence: TGTGCCAGCAGTTTTGGTGTGGCCAACGTCCTGACTTTC. The full variable domain, completed using reference TRBV27 and TRBJ2-6, is EAQVTQNPRYLITVTGKKLTVTCSQNMNHEYMSWYRQDPGLGLRQIYYSMNVEVTDKGDVPEGYKVSRKEKRNFPLILESPSPNQTSLYFCASSFGVANVLTFGAGSRLTVL.

The chain uses TRBV4-3 and TRBJ2-2, with a possible D match to TRBD2 (6 bases). Germline CDR1 reads LGHNA; CDR2 reads YSLEER. The length of the CDR3 is 12 residues. V shed 3 bases and J shed 7 bases, with 6 bases lying between them. The CDR3 region has the DNA TGCGCCAGCAGCCAGCGGGACGGGGAGCTGTTTTTT. Its protein product is CASSQRDGELFF.

This chain links TRBV28 with TRBJ2-7, with D unclear. The V and J ends lost 6 bases and 3 bases respectively, with 15 bases between them. The CDR3 loop spans 14 amino acids. CDR1 and CDR2 (germline): MDHEN, SYDVKM. This chain's CDR3 is CASSEKFRNYEQYF. CDR3 DNA sequence: TGTGCCAGCAGCGAAAAGTTCCGAAACTACGAGCAGTACTTC.

V is TRBV10-3 and J is TRBJ2-1; TRBD2 matches at 10 bases. Trimming cost V 4 bases and J 2 bases; bases outside gene matches: 26. The CDR3 spans 23 residues. From germline, CDR1 is ENHRY and CDR2 SYGVKD. CDR3 sequence: CAISASWTGVLRLAGVPYNEQFF. CDR3 DNA sequence: TGTGCCATCAGTGCCTCCTGGACAGGAGTACTTCGGCTAGCGGGAGTCCCCTACAATGAGCAGTTCTTC.

Here the CDR3 reads CASSMTSTDTQYF. The CDR3 DNA reads TGTGCCAGTAGTATGACTAGCACAGATACGCAGTATTTT. The genes are TRBV19 and TRBJ2-3; no clear D gene. The CDR3 contains 13 residues. Trimming pared 3 bases from V and 0 bases from J, leaving 4 bases between. Germline V gene sequence: CDR1 LNHDA, CDR2 SQIVND (reference sequence).

The V call is TRBV28, the J call TRBJ2-5; 14 nucleotides align to TRBD2. The CDR3 spans 17 residues. J was trimmed by 3 bases and V by 4 bases; bases with no gene match: 7. CDR1 MDHEN and CDR2 SYDVKM come from the germline V gene. CDR3 residues: CASSSGLAGEGEETQYF. Here the CDR3 DNA reads TGTGCCAGCAGTTCGGGACTAGCGGGAGAGGGAGAAGAGACCCAGTACTTC.

The chain couples TRBV11-2 to TRBJ2-7; TRBD2 might be the D (5 bases). Looked up from germline, CDR1 is SGHAT and CDR2 is FQNNGV. Trimming stripped 1 base from V and 7 bases from J, with 14 bases between. The CDR3 spans 14 residues. CDR3: CASSLAGNRREQYF. CDR3 nucleotides: TGTGCCAGCAGCTTAGCTGGGAACCGGAGGGAGCAGTACTTC.

This clonotype appeared once. This chain uses TRBV12-3 or TRBV12-4 with TRBJ1-4; TRBD1 matches 7 bases. The CDR3 is 14 residues long. V lost 4 bases to trimming and J lost 5 bases; unmatched junction nucleotides: 4. The CDR3: CASSWGQQNEKLFF. The CDR3 coding sequence is TGTGCCAGCAGTTGGGGACAGCAAAATGAAAAACTGTTTTTT.

This chain connects TRBV5-6 to TRBJ2-7, with TRBD2 matching over 11 bases. Trimming took 6 bases from V and 7 from J; bases not matched to a gene: 9. The CDR3 runs to 14 residues. Germline CDR1 is SGHDT and CDR2 is YYEEEE. In DNA form, the CDR3 reads TGTGCCAGCACACTTTCGGCTAGCGGGGGGGAGCAGTACTTC. It yields the protein CASTLSASGGEQYF.

The CDR3 nucleotides read TGCAGTGCTGAGCTACTAGCGGGAGTTTTTGAGCAGTTCTTC. This codes for CSAELLAGVFEQFF. The chain is built from TRBV20-1 and TRBJ2-1; 11 nucleotides align to TRBD2. V shed 5 bases and J 9 bases; nucleotides not matched to a gene: 9. CDR3 length: 14 amino acids. Germline lookup yields CDR1 DFQATT and CDR2 SNEGSKA (reference sequence).

This clonotype was detected only a few times. The chain uses TRBV7-2 and TRBJ2-7; TRBD2 agrees at 11 bases. Germline CDR1 and CDR2: SGHTA and FQGNSA. This CDR3 region has 15 residues. The V segment lost 6 bases and the J segment 0 bases; nucleotides outside the gene matches: 4. The CDR3 DNA sequence: TGTGCCAGCAGTCATACTAGCGGGGGCTCCTACGAGCAGTACTTC. Translated: CASSHTSGGSYEQYF.